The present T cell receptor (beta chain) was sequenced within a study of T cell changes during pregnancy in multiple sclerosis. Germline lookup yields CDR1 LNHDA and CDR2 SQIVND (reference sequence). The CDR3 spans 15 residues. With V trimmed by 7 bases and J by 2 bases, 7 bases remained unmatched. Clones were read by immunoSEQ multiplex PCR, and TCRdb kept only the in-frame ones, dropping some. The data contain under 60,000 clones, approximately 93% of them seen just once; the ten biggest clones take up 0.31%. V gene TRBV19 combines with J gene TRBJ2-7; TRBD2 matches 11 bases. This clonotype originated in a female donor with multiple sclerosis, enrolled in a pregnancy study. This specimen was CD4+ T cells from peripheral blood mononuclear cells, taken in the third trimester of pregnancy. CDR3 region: CASNPGTSGPYEQYF. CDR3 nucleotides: TGTGCCAGTAATCCGGGGACTAGCGGACCCTACGAGCAGTACTTC.